What follows are 4 T cell receptor beta chains derived from one specimen sequenced in a study of beta chain features in type 1 diabetes (dated by TCRdb to between 2018 and 2020). Library preparation used the immunoSEQ multiplex PCR assay. The entire isolated RNA was reverse transcribed using the High Capacity cDNA Reverse Transcription Kit, and thus expressed TCRB transcripts were sequenced. TCRdb retrieved this table from immuneACCESS and kept in-frame rearrangements only. Not all clones are present; in checked studies, unresolved V genes account for under half, and no reason is known for the remainder. This sample holds tens of thousands of clones; under 35% were observed only once. Together, the top ten hold 0.4% to 0.55% of the sample. Source material: stem cell memory CD4+ T cells from blood. Interpreted using the paper, the cell subset or site label stands for: stem cell-like memory CD4+ T cells. The source is a woman under 30 in good health.

This clone has only a few counts. This rearrangement joins TRBV6-4 to TRBJ2-3; D remains unclear. The germline V gene has CDR1 MRHNA and CDR2 SNTAGT. The CDR3 runs to 12 residues. Trimming pared 2 bases from V and 6 bases from J, leaving 6 bases between. CDR3 amino acids: CASSDQADTQYF. As DNA, the CDR3 is TGTGCCAGCAGTGACCAAGCCGATACGCAGTATTTT.

V is TRBV11-2 and J is TRBJ1-2; D not certain. The CDR3 is 17 amino acids. V lost 0 bases and J lost 5, with 19 bases in between. The V gene's germline CDR1 is SGHAT and CDR2 FQNNGV. The CDR3 loop is CASSLDLGLLRPYGYTF. The CDR3 DNA reads TGTGCCAGCAGCTTAGATCTTGGGCTTCTCCGCCCTTATGGCTACACCTTC.

This clone occurred a few times. The chain is built from TRBV6-1 and TRBJ2-5; 9 nucleotides align to TRBD2. Germline loops: CDR1 MNHNS, CDR2 SASEGT. This CDR3 has 15 residues. Trimming cost V 7 bases and J 8 bases; bases outside gene matches: 14. The CDR3: CASTPTSGATGTQYF. For the CDR3, the DNA is TGTGCCAGCACCCCGACTAGCGGCGCCACGGGAACCCAGTACTTC.

The chain couples TRBV4-3 to TRBJ1-4; the D gene is possibly TRBD1 (5 bases). Germline loops: CDR1 LGHNA, CDR2 YSLEER. V lost 1 base to trimming and J lost 8 bases, with 14 bases between them. The CDR3 consists of 15 residues. DNA for the CDR3: TGCGCCAGCAGCCAAGTCAGGGTACGGGTGGAAAAACTGTTTTTT. It translates to CASSQVRVRVEKLFF.